This T cell receptor (beta chain) derives from a study of blood T cell repertoires in COVID-19. Overall study: COVID-19 samples collected from the United States, Italy and Spain covered acute and convalescent phases. PBMCs, B-cell-depleted T cells, or T cells provided the cDNA or gDNA that made up the material.

Seattle patients were enrolled during active infection and followed longitudinally. Clones were sequenced by immunoSEQ multiplex PCR, and TCRdb holds only the in-frame ones, with some missing. The sample shows around 160,000 clones, 80% to 90% of them seen only once. V gave up 2 bases and J gave up 8 bases, with 13 bases separating them. This CDR3 region has 15 residues. CDR1 is SNHLY, CDR2 FYNNEI, per germline. The clonotype comes from a woman in her fifties or sixties with COVID-19, enrolled during active disease. The sequenced sample was peripheral blood. This chain links TRBV2 with TRBJ1-6, with no clear D. DNA for the CDR3: TGTGCCAGCAGTGAACAGAGGGCCATCGATTCACCCCTCCACTTT. This codes for CASSEQRAIDSPLHF.